The 9 T cell receptor beta chains reported below all come from one sample, sequenced in a study of cytotoxic CD8 clonotypes in ibrutinib-treated CLL. Assay used: immunoSEQ multiplex PCR; TCRdb lists only in-frame clones, some missing. The table lists some 290,000 clones, roughly 80% of them singletons, with 6.7% in the top ten. Specimen: PBMCs, collected before ibrutinib treatment. The receptors were gathered from a human donor with chronic lymphocytic leukemia.

This clone was recorded many times. The rearrangement uses TRBV27 and TRBJ2-7; 8 nucleotides align to TRBD2. The CDR3 runs to 12 residues. The ends lost 5 bases at V and 7 bases at J; junction bases unmatched: 4. CDR1 is MNHEY and CDR2 is SMNVEV in the germline V gene (reference sequence). The CDR3 nucleotides are TGTGCCAGCAGTAGACCGGGGGGGGAGCAGTACTTC. Amino acids: CASSRPGGEQYF.

The V call is TRBV2, the J call TRBJ1-4; D unresolved. V lost 10 bases to trimming and J lost 3 bases, with 12 bases between them. Germline V gene data show CDR1 as SNHLY and CDR2 as FYNNEI. This CDR3 has 13 residues. The CDR3 DNA reads as TGTGCCATAGCCCGAGACTCTAATGAAAAACTGTTTTTT. Translation gives CAIARDSNEKLFF.

V is TRBV27 and J is TRBJ2-3; the match to TRBD2 covers 9 bases. CDR1 is MNHEY and CDR2 is SMNVEV in the germline V gene (reference sequence). Unmatched junction bases numbered 6, after V lost 5 bases and J lost 9 bases. The CDR3 runs 13 residues. Here the CDR3 reads CASSRGSGRTQYF. DNA of the CDR3: TGTGCCAGCAGTCGAGGTAGCGGGAGAACGCAGTATTTT.

The gene calls are TRBV18 and TRBJ1-3; D is unresolved. V dropped 3 bases and J dropped 3 bases, with 9 bases sitting between them. The CDR3 consists of 14 residues. Germline CDR1 reads KGHSH; CDR2 reads LQKENI. In nucleotides, the CDR3 is TGTGCCAGCTCACCGCGGACGGTTGGAAACACCATATATTTT. Its protein product is CASSPRTVGNTIYF.

The rearrangement uses TRBV9 and TRBJ2-7; 8 bases line up with TRBD1. CDR3 length: 17 residues. Looked up from germline, CDR1 is SGDLS and CDR2 is YYNGEE. With V trimmed by 1 base and J by 3 bases, 12 bases remained unmatched. CDR3 amino acids: CASSVQDRAEALYEQYF. The CDR3 DNA follows: TGTGCCAGCAGCGTACAGGACAGGGCCGAAGCCCTCTACGAGCAGTACTTC.

The gene calls are TRBV25-1 and TRBJ2-1; D perhaps matches TRBD1 (5 bases). Germline V gene lookup returns CDR1 MGHDK and CDR2 SYGVNS. CDR3 length: 15 amino acids. V lost 3 bases and J lost 7, with 16 bases in between. CDR3 in DNA: TGTGCCAGCAGTGATTTAACCCGACAGCTGAATGAGCAGTTCTTC. Amino acids: CASSDLTRQLNEQFF.

V gene TRBV10-1 combines with J gene TRBJ2-7; 7 bases agree with TRBD1. CDR3 length: 13 residues. In germline, CDR1 is WNHNN, CDR2 SYGVQD (reference sequence). V shed 6 bases, J shed 2 bases, and the junction held 4 bases outside the gene matches. CDR3 amino acids: CASRETGTYEQYF. CDR3 DNA sequence: TGCGCCAGCAGAGAGACAGGGACCTACGAGCAGTACTTC.

This clone has only one observation. This chain joins TRBV6-5 and TRBJ2-7, with 8 bases matching TRBD2. V was clipped by 4 bases and J by 0 bases; unmatched bases: 2. The CDR3 loop spans 14 amino acids. From germline, CDR1 is MNHEY and CDR2 SVGAGI. Here the CDR3 DNA reads TGTGCCAGCAGTTTTAGCGGGACCTCCTACGAGCAGTACTTC. Translating gives CASSFSGTSYEQYF.

The chain recombines TRBV2 with TRBJ1-1; D is perhaps TRBD1 (5 bases). Germline assignment: CDR1 SNHLY and CDR2 FYNNEI. V was pared by 1 base and J by 10 bases, with 10 bases between. This CDR3 comprises 12 residues. This chain's CDR3 is CASSEDGGIAFF. The CDR3, as DNA: TGTGCCAGCAGTGAAGATGGGGGGATAGCTTTCTTT.